This T cell receptor beta chain was captured in a study of shared clonotypes between healthy human individuals. CD45RA+ naive and CD45RA-negative memory subsets were separated from CD4+ cells. As concerns this clone: Its antigen is currently unknown.

This was a deep-level run. Some clones are missing from TCRdb's copy, which holds only in-frame ones; the method was immunoSEQ multiplex PCR. This table has millions of clones, more than 90% appearing once. Study-wide results and caveats: It was observed that roughly 5% of naive CD4 clonotypes were shared across a few donors. Generally, naive subsets (rather than memory subsets) showed larger estimated richness.

The TCR sequence derives from a man aged 18 to 35 in good health. Sequenced: naive CD4+ T cells sorted from blood. Subset denoted: CD45RA+ positively selected.

In DNA form, the CDR3 reads TGCGCCACCGGGACTAGTAACCACGAGCAGTACTTC. It codes for CATGTSNHEQYF. The rearrangement uses TRBV5-1 and TRBJ2-7; TRBD2 matches at 8 bases. The germline CDR1 and CDR2 sequences are SGHRS and YFSETQ. The trim removed 9 bases at V and 5 bases at J, leaving 7 bases unmatched. This CDR3 comprises 12 residues.